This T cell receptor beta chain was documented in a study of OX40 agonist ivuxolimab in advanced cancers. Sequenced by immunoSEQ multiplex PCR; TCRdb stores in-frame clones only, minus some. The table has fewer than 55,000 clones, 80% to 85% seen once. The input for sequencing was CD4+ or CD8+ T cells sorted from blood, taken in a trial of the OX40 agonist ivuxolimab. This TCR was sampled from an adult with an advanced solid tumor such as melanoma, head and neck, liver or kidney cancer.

The CDR3 DNA follows: TGTGCCAGCTCACAGTCGGGGGGCGCGGATAATTCACCCCTCCACTTT. This gives the protein CASSQSGGADNSPLHF. This chain connects TRBV18 to TRBJ1-6; possible D gene TRBD1, 6 bases. V was clipped by 4 bases and J by 5 bases, with 15 bases between them. This CDR3 contains 16 residues. Germline CDR1 reads KGHSH; CDR2 reads LQKENI.